This T cell receptor (beta chain) comes out of a study of T cell repertoires in cytomegalovirus infection. On the study more broadly: Public TCR beta signature analysis indicated the presence of both CMV infection and matching HLA type. Points from the study as a whole: Ex vivo responses were dominated by HLA-C-restricted CMV-specific TCR beta clonotypes.

This CDR3 region has 11 residues. The germline V gene has CDR1 SGHVS and CDR2 FNYEAQ. The V end lost 10 bases, the J end lost 3 bases, and 9 bases lay between the germline ends. A single record per CDR3 protein comes from TCRdb applying MiXCR to the reads. The table includes fewer than 700,000 distinct CDR3 sequences, 20% to 25% detected once. This clonotype was found a few times. Its target is not known. The TCR comes from a human donor in good health (CMV status not recorded). Some clones in this sample may be carry-over from other donors' samples. The V call is TRBV7-6, the J call TRBJ1-2, with D hard to call. The specimen was CD8+ T cells from PBMCs. The CDR3: CATRTDYGYTF. CDR3 DNA: TGTGCCACCAGAACGGACTATGGCTACACCTTC.